Detailed here is one T cell receptor (beta chain). Roughly 0.45 to 1 ug RNA was reverse transcribed with random hexamers. A multiplex approach, immunoSEQ multiplex PCR, amplified TCR beta CDR3 across 54 Vbeta and 13 Jbeta. MiXCR, run by TCRdb on the immunoSEQ multiplex PCR reads, gives a single entry per CDR3 protein. The table shows tens of thousands of distinct CDR3 sequences, with around 96% occurring only once. This record belongs to a study of CD8 T cells in Susac syndrome. Trimming removed 6 bases from V and 2 bases from J, with 16 bases in between. The germline V gene encodes CDR1 DFQATT and CDR2 SNEGSKA (reference sequence). The CDR3 extends over 14 amino acids.

Sequenced sample: CD8+ T cells from PBMCs. The chain combines TRBV20-1 with TRBJ1-1; TRBD1 is a possible D gene (6 bases). The clonotype originates from a human donor with Susac syndrome. The CDR3 sequence: CSAQRGRGNTEAFF. The CDR3 nucleotides are TGCAGTGCGCAGAGGGGCAGGGGAAACACTGAAGCTTTCTTT.